This T cell receptor (beta chain) was identified during a study of response to subunit inactivated influenza vaccine. This clonotype was observed a few times. Its antigen remains unknown. V lost 7 bases and J lost 10; bases outside the gene matches: 12. The CDR3 runs 14 residues. The germline CDR1 and CDR2 sequences are SQVTM and ANQGSEA. Study-wide points: Authors suggested few new T cells are recruited by each seasonal influenza vaccination.

TCRdb independently ran MiXCR on the RT-PCR reads; one entry per CDR3 protein. The sample consists of some 180,000 distinct CDR3 sequences, around 9% of them appearing once. The sample in question was non-naive T cells sorted from PBMCs, obtained on the day of vaccination. V and J are TRBV29-1 and TRBJ2-1; 11 bases map to TRBD2. This clonotype was sampled from a man between 50 and 59 years old who received an inactivated influenza vaccine. The CDR3 bases are TGCAGCGCACGACTAGCGGGACCCCCAGGGGAGCAGTTCTTC. Its protein is CSARLAGPPGEQFF.